The rows below give T cell receptor beta chains drawn from one sample of a study of T cell responses to AZD1222 COVID-19 vaccine. The assay was immunoSEQ multiplex PCR, and TCRdb's table has in-frame clones only and misses some. The sample has roughly 150,000 clones; 85% to 95% are singletons. The starting material was peripheral blood, obtained on day 0 of AZD1222 vaccination. The receptors originated from an adult in good health. CDR3s include the opening cysteine and the closing phenylalanine or tryptophan. Each record gives: D gene, J gene, clone size, V gene, CDR3 protein, CDR3 DNA. A D gene is named only where the DNA matches it firmly. Clone size is given for some rows only: seen once, a few or many times, or a class if the clone is expanded.

D: NA; J: TRBJ1-2; size: NA; V: TRBV6-2/TRBV6-3; CDR3: CASSYPHRQTGYTF; DNA: TGTGCCAGCAGTTACCCCCACCGACAGACGGGCTACACCTTC
D: NA; J: TRBJ2-5; size: NA; V: TRBV2; CDR3: CASSERGGETQYF; DNA: TGTGCCAGCAGTGAAAGGGGGGGAGAGACCCAGTACTTC
D: NA; J: TRBJ1-5; size: NA; V: TRBV7-2; CDR3: CASSRGWGGSNQPQHF; DNA: TGTGCCAGCAGCCGGGGTTGGGGGGGGAGCAATCAGCCCCAGCATTTT
D: NA; J: TRBJ1-2; size: NA; V: TRBV30; CDR3: CAWSPTGSGYTF; DNA: TGTGCCTGGAGTCCAACAGGGTCCGGATACACCTTC
D: NA; J: TRBJ1-2; size: NA; V: TRBV7-2; CDR3: CASRLVYGYTF; DNA: TGTGCCAGCAGACTTGTATATGGCTACACCTTC
D: TRBD1; J: TRBJ1-1; size: NA; V: TRBV10-3; CDR3: CAISEGQGRNTEAFF; DNA: TGTGCCATCAGTGAGGGACAGGGGCGGAACACTGAAGCTTTCTTT
D: TRBD2; J: TRBJ2-5; size: NA; V: TRBV11-3; CDR3: CASSPGLAGGMETQYF; DNA: TGTGCCAGCAGCCCGGGACTAGCGGGAGGTATGGAGACCCAGTACTTC
D: NA; J: TRBJ2-5; size: NA; V: TRBV6-5; CDR3: CASGLVGLETQYF; DNA: TGTGCCAGCGGGTTGGTGGGCCTGGAGACCCAGTACTTC
D: TRBD2; J: TRBJ2-1; size: NA; V: TRBV27; CDR3: CASSFSSGTRSYNEQFF; DNA: TGTGCCAGCAGTTTCTCTTCCGGGACTAGATCCTACAATGAGCAGTTCTTC
D: TRBD1; J: TRBJ2-7; size: NA; V: TRBV7-9; CDR3: CASSLEAGQGSHEQYF; DNA: TGTGCCAGCAGCTTAGAGGCGGGACAGGGGTCCCACGAGCAGTACTTC
D: NA; J: TRBJ2-5; size: NA; V: TRBV7-2; CDR3: CASSSGFWHSGEETQYF; DNA: TGTGCCAGCAGCTCCGGGTTTTGGCATAGCGGAGAAGAGACCCAGTACTTC
D: NA; J: TRBJ2-5; size: NA; V: TRBV18; CDR3: CASSTAAGTYKETQYF; DNA: TGTGCCAGCTCAACCGCCGCCGGGACGTACAAAGAGACCCAGTACTTC
D: TRBD2; J: TRBJ2-1; size: NA; V: TRBV7-3; CDR3: CASSYGLAGYNEQFF; DNA: TGTGCCAGCAGCTACGGGCTAGCGGGCTACAATGAGCAGTTCTTC
D: TRBD1; J: TRBJ1-2; size: NA; V: TRBV19; CDR3: CASSRTGSWGYTF; DNA: TGTGCCAGTAGCCGGACAGGGAGTTGGGGCTACACCTTC
D: NA; J: TRBJ1-2; size: NA; V: TRBV2; CDR3: CASSPHSGFYGYTF; DNA: TGTGCCAGCAGTCCGCATTCCGGATTCTATGGCTACACCTTC
D: NA; J: TRBJ2-7; size: NA; V: TRBV14; CDR3: CASSQVMGIREQYF; DNA: TGTGCCAGCAGCCAAGTAATGGGCATACGCGAGCAGTACTTC
D: TRBD2; J: TRBJ2-7; size: NA; V: TRBV7-2; CDR3: CASSLATLAGGGYEQYF; DNA: TGTGCCAGCAGCTTAGCTACCCTAGCGGGGGGCGGATACGAGCAGTACTTC
D: TRBD1; J: TRBJ1-1; size: once; V: TRBV11-3; CDR3: CASSLGQGDTEAFF; DNA: TGTGCCAGCAGCTTAGGACAGGGGGACACTGAAGCTTTCTTT
D: NA; J: TRBJ2-3; size: NA; V: TRBV27; CDR3: CASSAGTASTDTQYF; DNA: TGTGCCAGCAGTGCCGGGACGGCTAGCACAGATACGCAGTATTTT
D: NA; J: TRBJ2-7; size: few; V: TRBV7-7; CDR3: CASSLGNSYEQYF; DNA: TGTGCTAGCAGCTTAGGAAACTCCTACGAGCAGTACTTC
D: NA; J: TRBJ2-1; size: few; V: TRBV7-9; CDR3: CASSPLGGEQFF; DNA: TGTGCCAGCAGCCCGCTAGGAGGTGAGCAGTTCTTC
D: NA; J: TRBJ2-1; size: NA; V: TRBV19; CDR3: CASSIPQGWSSNEQFF; DNA: TGTGCCAGTAGTATCCCGCAAGGGTGGAGTAGTAATGAGCAGTTCTTC
D: NA; J: TRBJ2-7; size: NA; V: TRBV7-8; CDR3: CASSPGGVGIYEQYF; DNA: TGTGCCAGCAGCCCCGGGGGTGTAGGGATCTACGAGCAGTACTTC
D: NA; J: TRBJ2-3; size: NA; V: TRBV19; CDR3: CASSIGLVGTDTQYF; DNA: TGTGCCAGTAGTATAGGACTGGTAGGCACAGATACGCAGTATTTT
D: NA; J: TRBJ1-4; size: NA; V: TRBV5-1; CDR3: CASSLTPSGEKLFF; DNA: TGCGCCAGCAGCTTGACCCCGTCGGGTGAAAAACTGTTTTTT
D: NA; J: TRBJ1-1; size: once; V: TRBV6-5; CDR3: CASSYLSNTEAFF; DNA: TGTGCCAGCAGCTACTTATCGAACACTGAAGCTTTCTTT
D: TRBD1; J: TRBJ1-2; size: once; V: TRBV4-1; CDR3: CASSLPGQGTMSNGYTF; DNA: TGCGCCAGCAGCCTCCCGGGACAGGGGACAATGAGCAATGGCTACACCTTC
D: TRBD1; J: TRBJ1-2; size: NA; V: TRBV29-1; CDR3: CSVEETGGRGYTF; DNA: TGCAGCGTTGAAGAAACAGGGGGCAGGGGCTACACCTTC
D: NA; J: TRBJ2-5; size: NA; V: TRBV15; CDR3: CATSRDGSRLGETQYF; DNA: TGTGCCACCAGCAGAGATGGGAGTAGGCTGGGCGAGACCCAGTACTTC
D: NA; J: TRBJ1-6; size: NA; V: TRBV15; CDR3: CATSRDRPENSPLHF; DNA: TGTGCCACCAGCAGAGATAGGCCAGAAAATTCACCCCTCCACTTT
D: NA; J: TRBJ2-2; size: NA; V: TRBV19; CDR3: CASSIPGAARDTGELFF; DNA: TGTGCCAGTAGTATCCCAGGAGCAGCCCGCGACACCGGGGAGCTGTTTTTT
D: NA; J: TRBJ1-1; size: few; V: TRBV27; CDR3: CASSLLGSNTEAFF; DNA: TGTGCCAGCAGTTTATTAGGGTCAAACACTGAAGCTTTCTTT
D: TRBD1; J: TRBJ2-2; size: NA; V: TRBV7-9; CDR3: CASTPPLVGTGSTGELFF; DNA: TGTGCCAGCACCCCGCCGTTGGTAGGGACAGGGAGTACCGGGGAGCTGTTTTTT
D: NA; J: TRBJ2-1; size: NA; V: TRBV7-8; CDR3: CASSGGPGVAFQFF; DNA: TGTGCCAGCAGCGGGGGGCCCGGGGTCGCATTTCAGTTCTTC
D: NA; J: TRBJ2-1; size: NA; V: TRBV28; CDR3: CASTSGALYYEQFF; DNA: TGTGCCAGCACCTCGGGGGCGTTGTACTATGAGCAGTTCTTC
D: TRBD2; J: TRBJ2-1; size: NA; V: TRBV5-1; CDR3: CASSLGGTSGYNEQFF; DNA: TGCGCCAGCAGCTTGGGAGGGACTAGCGGTTACAATGAGCAGTTCTTC
D: NA; J: TRBJ1-3; size: NA; V: TRBV3-1/TRBV3-2; CDR3: CASSRPGDVRNTIYF; DNA: TGTGCCAGCAGCCGGCCGGGGGATGTGCGAAACACCATATATTTT
D: NA; J: TRBJ1-2; size: NA; V: TRBV30; CDR3: CAWSQVEANYGYTF; DNA: TGTGCCTGGAGCCAAGTGGAAGCCAACTATGGCTACACCTTC
D: NA; J: TRBJ2-1; size: medium-sized; V: TRBV4-3; CDR3: CASSQDGEGAYNEQFF; DNA: TGCGCCAGCAGCCAAGACGGGGAGGGGGCCTACAATGAGCAGTTCTTC
D: TRBD1; J: TRBJ1-4; size: NA; V: TRBV5-1; CDR3: CASSFDRVGSNEKLFF; DNA: TGCGCCAGCAGCTTCGACAGGGTTGGTTCTAATGAAAAACTGTTTTTT
D: NA; J: TRBJ2-5; size: NA; V: TRBV6-2/TRBV6-3; CDR3: CASSYSGLQETQYF; DNA: TGTGCCAGCAGTTACTCGGGACTCCAAGAGACCCAGTACTTC
D: NA; J: TRBJ1-2; size: NA; V: TRBV25-1; CDR3: CASSESPGISRGYTF; DNA: TGTGCCAGCAGTGAATCTCCGGGAATCAGTCGTGGCTACACCTTC
D: NA; J: TRBJ2-5; size: NA; V: TRBV7-2; CDR3: CASSSSWAETQYF; DNA: TGTGCCAGCAGCTCGTCCTGGGCAGAGACCCAGTACTTC